These T cell receptor beta chains were read from a single sample in a study of blood T cell repertoires in COVID-19. Produced via immunoSEQ multiplex PCR; TCRdb's table is partial and in-frame only. The sample has fewer than 250,000 clones, about four fifths seen once. Sequencing used peripheral blood. The receptors here all came from a woman in her thirties or forties with acute or convalescent COVID-19. Both conserved end residues are part of each CDR3. Each record gives: V gene, D gene, J gene, clone size, CDR3 protein, CDR3 DNA. D genes are given only for firm matches. Some rows have no size entry. The others give once, few or many, or a class for an expanded clone.

TRBV5-6	-	TRBJ2-1	-	CASSLVAGAILNEQFF	TGTGCCAGCAGCTTGGTGGCGGGGGCGATCCTCAATGAGCAGTTCTTC
TRBV15	-	TRBJ2-7	-	CATSTTGQTYEQYF	TGTGCCACCAGCACAACTGGACAGACTTACGAGCAGTACTTC
TRBV5-5	-	TRBJ1-2	-	CASSPVQGVRGYTF	TGTGCCAGCAGCCCGGTGCAGGGTGTGAGGGGCTACACCTTC
TRBV27	TRBD2	TRBJ2-5	-	CASSPIAGAIQETQYF	TGTGCCAGCAGTCCCATAGCGGGAGCGATACAAGAGACCCAGTACTTC
TRBV19	-	TRBJ1-5	-	CASSTGWGDNQPQHF	TGTGCCAGTAGTACCGGATGGGGAGACAATCAGCCCCAGCATTTT
TRBV28	TRBD1	TRBJ1-5	-	CASSSDRGRQPQHF	TGTGCCAGCAGTTCTGACAGGGGACGTCAGCCCCAGCATTTT
TRBV6-5	-	TRBJ2-7	-	CASSFGPGVYEQYF	TGTGCCAGCAGTTTCGGGCCGGGGGTCTACGAGCAGTACTTC
TRBV7-9	TRBD2	TRBJ2-3	-	CASSLRSSGGVTDTQYF	TGTGCCAGCAGCTTAAGGTCTAGCGGGGGTGTCACAGATACGCAGTATTTT
TRBV18	-	TRBJ2-3	-	CASSPRELFLTDTQYF	TGTGCCAGCTCACCCAGGGAACTTTTCCTCACAGATACGCAGTATTTT
TRBV9	TRBD1	TRBJ1-1	-	CASSAGIDRGTEAFF	TGTGCCAGCAGCGCGGGGATTGACAGGGGGACTGAAGCTTTCTTT
TRBV3-1/TRBV3-2	TRBD1	TRBJ1-2	-	CASSQSQGAYGYTF	TGTGCCAGCAGCCAGAGTCAGGGGGCGTATGGCTACACCTTC
TRBV9	TRBD2	TRBJ2-7	-	CASSPDRGAYEQYF	TGTGCCAGCAGCCCCGACCGGGGGGCCTACGAGCAGTACTTC
TRBV18	-	TRBJ2-7	-	CASSPEPKANYEQYF	TGTGCCAGCTCACCCGAACCCAAAGCTAACTACGAGCAGTACTTC
TRBV2	TRBD2	TRBJ2-3	-	CASTRQRGGRADTQYF	TGTGCCAGCACAAGGCAGCGGGGGGGCCGGGCAGATACGCAGTATTTT
TRBV21-1	-	TRBJ2-3	-	CASIPEGGGKDTQYF	TGTGCCAGCATCCCCGAAGGGGGTGGTAAAGATACGCAGTATTTT
TRBV27	-	TRBJ2-4	-	CASSLSSRAGNIQYF	TGTGCCAGCAGTTTATCTAGCAGGGCAGGAAACATTCAGTACTTC
TRBV6-6	-	TRBJ1-2	once	CAGGLMGQSGYTF	TGTGCCGGGGGGTTGATGGGGCAAAGTGGCTACACCTTC
TRBV6-2/TRBV6-3	TRBD2	TRBJ2-7	-	CASSDPGGSAMREQYF	TGTGCCAGCAGTGATCCGGGAGGATCGGCCATGCGCGAGCAGTACTTC
TRBV24-1	TRBD1	TRBJ2-2	-	CATSDLTGTANTGELFF	TGTGCCACCAGTGATTTAACCGGGACAGCGAACACCGGGGAGCTGTTTTTT
TRBV28	-	TRBJ2-3	-	CASRTGGPTDTQYF	TGTGCCAGCAGAACGGGGGGCCCCACAGATACGCAGTATTTT
TRBV12-5	TRBD1	TRBJ1-1	-	CASGFRGHAFF	TGTGCTAGTGGTTTCAGGGGGCATGCTTTCTTT
TRBV19	-	TRBJ1-5	-	CASSIGQGSNQPQHF	TGTGCCAGTAGTATTGGGCAGGGAAGCAATCAGCCCCAGCATTTT